This paragraph reports one TCR beta chain. The target antigen is unknown. This sample stems from a study of T cells in Graves' hyperthyroidism and ophthalmopathy. Looking at the study overall: At initial diagnosis, before any treatment had begun, peripheral blood was obtained.

Amplified TCR beta CDR3 regions came from RNA transcripts. The HTBI set primed first-round TCR CDR3 RT-PCR. Each CDR3 protein gets one entry after TCRdb re-called the multiplex PCR reads with MiXCR. The sample carries nearly 600,000 distinct CDR3 sequences, around 14% recorded once. Study findings and constraints: Peripheral blood also featured most of the thyroid clonotypes expanded above 0.001.

Unmatched junction bases numbered 4, after V lost 3 bases and J lost 0 bases. CDR1 SGDLS and CDR2 YYNGEE come from the germline V gene. The CDR3 spans 15 residues. Material: blood. The rearrangement joins TRBV9 to TRBJ2-7; 9 bases map to TRBD2. The receptor's source is a woman aged 25 to 39 with Graves' hyperthyroidism that later progressed to Graves' ophthalmopathy. CDR3 region: CASSAGLASSYEQYF. CDR3 bases: TGTGCCAGCAGCGCAGGACTAGCGAGCTCCTACGAGCAGTACTTC.